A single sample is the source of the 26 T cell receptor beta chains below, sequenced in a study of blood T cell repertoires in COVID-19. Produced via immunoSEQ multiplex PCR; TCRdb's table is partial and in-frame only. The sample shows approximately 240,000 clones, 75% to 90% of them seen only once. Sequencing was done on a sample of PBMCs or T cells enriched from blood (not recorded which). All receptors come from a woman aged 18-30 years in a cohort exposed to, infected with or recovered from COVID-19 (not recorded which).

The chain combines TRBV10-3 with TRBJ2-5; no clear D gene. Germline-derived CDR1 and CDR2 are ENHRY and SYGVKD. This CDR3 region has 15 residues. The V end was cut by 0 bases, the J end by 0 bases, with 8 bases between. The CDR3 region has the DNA TGTGCCATCAGTGAGTCTGACTGGTACCAAGAGACCCAGTACTTC. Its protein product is CAISESDWYQETQYF.

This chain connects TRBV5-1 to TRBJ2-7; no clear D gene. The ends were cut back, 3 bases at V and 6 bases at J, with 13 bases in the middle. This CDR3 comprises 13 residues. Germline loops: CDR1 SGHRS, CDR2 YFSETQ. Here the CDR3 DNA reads TGCGCCAGCAGCTCGTTAATAGTTGGCGAGCAGTACTTC. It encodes CASSSLIVGEQYF.

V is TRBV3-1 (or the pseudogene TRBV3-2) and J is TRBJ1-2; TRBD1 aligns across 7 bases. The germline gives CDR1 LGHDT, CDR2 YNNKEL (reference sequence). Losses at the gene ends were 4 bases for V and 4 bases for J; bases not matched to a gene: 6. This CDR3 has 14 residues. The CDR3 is CASSRTGTVYGYTF. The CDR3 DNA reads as TGTGCCAGCAGCCGCACCGGGACAGTCTATGGCTACACCTTC.

The CDR3 nucleotides read TGTGCCAGCGGGGAAAGGGGAGGGGGTACGCAGTATTTT. It is translated as CASGERGGGTQYF. The rearrangement joins TRBV7-8 to TRBJ2-3, with D perhaps TRBD2 (7 bases). The CDR3 contains 13 residues. Trimming pared 8 bases from V and 8 bases from J, leaving 17 bases between. Germline V gene lookup returns CDR1 SGHVS and CDR2 FQNEAQ.

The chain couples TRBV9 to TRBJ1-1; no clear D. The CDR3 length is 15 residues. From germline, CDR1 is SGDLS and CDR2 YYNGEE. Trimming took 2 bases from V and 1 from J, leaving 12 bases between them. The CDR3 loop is CASSVAEAPNTEAFF. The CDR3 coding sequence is TGTGCCAGCAGCGTCGCGGAGGCACCGAACACTGAAGCTTTCTTT.

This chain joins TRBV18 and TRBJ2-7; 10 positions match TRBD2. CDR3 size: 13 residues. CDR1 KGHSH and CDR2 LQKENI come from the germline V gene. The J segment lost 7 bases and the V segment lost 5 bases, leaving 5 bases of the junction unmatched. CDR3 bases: TGTGCCAGCTCAAGCGGGAGGGCCGAAGAGCAGTACTTC. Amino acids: CASSSGRAEEQYF.

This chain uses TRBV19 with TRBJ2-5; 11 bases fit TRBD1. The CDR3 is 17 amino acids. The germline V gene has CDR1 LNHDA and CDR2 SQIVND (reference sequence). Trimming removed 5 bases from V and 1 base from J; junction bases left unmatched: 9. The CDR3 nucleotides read TGTGCCAGTAGTCCCCAAACCGGGACAGGGGGCCAAGAGACCCAGTACTTC. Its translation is CASSPQTGTGGQETQYF.

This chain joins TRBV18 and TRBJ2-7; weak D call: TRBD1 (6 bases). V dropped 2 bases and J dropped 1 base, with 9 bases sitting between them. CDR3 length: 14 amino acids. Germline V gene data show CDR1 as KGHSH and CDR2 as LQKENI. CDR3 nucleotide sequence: TGTGCCAGCTCACCAGGGGGCCCTTCCTACGAGCAGTACTTC. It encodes CASSPGGPSYEQYF.

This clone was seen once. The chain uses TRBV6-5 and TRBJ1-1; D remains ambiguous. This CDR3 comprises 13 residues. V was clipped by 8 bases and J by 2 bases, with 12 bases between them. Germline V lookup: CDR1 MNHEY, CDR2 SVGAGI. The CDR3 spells CASGPDSNTEAFF. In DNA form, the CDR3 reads TGTGCCAGCGGGCCTGATTCCAACACTGAAGCTTTCTTT.

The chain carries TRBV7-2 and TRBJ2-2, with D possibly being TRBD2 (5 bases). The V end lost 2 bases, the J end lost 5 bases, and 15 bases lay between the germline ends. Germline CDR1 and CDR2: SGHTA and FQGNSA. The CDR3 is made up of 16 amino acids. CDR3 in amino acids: CASSLRFGVGTGELFF. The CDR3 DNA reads TGTGCCAGCAGCTTAAGATTCGGGGTGGGGACCGGGGAGCTGTTTTTT. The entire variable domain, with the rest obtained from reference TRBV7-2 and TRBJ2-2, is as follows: GAGVSQSPSNKVTEKGKDVELRCDPISGHTALYWYRQSLGQGLEFLIYFQGNSAPDKSGLPSDRFSAERTGGSVSTLTIQRTQQEDSAVYLCASSLRFGVGTGELFFGEGSRLTVL.

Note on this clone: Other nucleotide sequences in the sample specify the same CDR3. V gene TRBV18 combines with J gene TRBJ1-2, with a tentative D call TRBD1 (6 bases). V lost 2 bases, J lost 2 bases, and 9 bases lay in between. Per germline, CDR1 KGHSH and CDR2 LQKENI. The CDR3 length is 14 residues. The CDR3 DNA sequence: TGTGCCAGCTCACCAGGGCAGGGGAACTATGGCTACACCTTC. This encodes CASSPGQGNYGYTF.

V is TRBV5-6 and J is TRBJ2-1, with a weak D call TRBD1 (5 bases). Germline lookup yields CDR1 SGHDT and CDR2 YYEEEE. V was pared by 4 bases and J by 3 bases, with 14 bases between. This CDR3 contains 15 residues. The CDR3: CASSRDSLYYNEQFF. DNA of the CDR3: TGTGCCAGCAGCCGCGACAGCCTATACTACAATGAGCAGTTCTTC.

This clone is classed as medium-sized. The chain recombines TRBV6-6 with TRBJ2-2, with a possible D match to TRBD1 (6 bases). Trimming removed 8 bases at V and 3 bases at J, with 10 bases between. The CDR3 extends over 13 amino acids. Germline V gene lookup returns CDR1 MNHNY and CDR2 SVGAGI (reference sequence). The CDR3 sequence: CASRSGDTGELFF. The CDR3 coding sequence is TGTGCCAGCCGTTCAGGGGACACCGGGGAGCTGTTTTTT.

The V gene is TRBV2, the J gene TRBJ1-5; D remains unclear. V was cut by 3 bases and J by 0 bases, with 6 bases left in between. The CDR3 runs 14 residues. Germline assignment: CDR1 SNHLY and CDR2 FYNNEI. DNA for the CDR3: TGTGCCAGCAGTGAGGGCGATAGCAATCAGCCCCAGCATTTT. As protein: CASSEGDSNQPQHF.

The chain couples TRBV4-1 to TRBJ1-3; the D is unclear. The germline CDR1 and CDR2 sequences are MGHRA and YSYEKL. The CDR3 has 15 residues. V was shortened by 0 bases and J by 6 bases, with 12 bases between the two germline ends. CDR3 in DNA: TGCGCCAGCAGCCAAGATGACCGGGGTGTAAACACCATATATTTT. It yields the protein CASSQDDRGVNTIYF.

This CDR3 reads CATARSEPLEQYF. CDR3 coding DNA: TGTGCCACCGCGAGAAGCGAACCTCTCGAGCAGTACTTC. J is TRBJ2-7 and V is TRBV6-5; no reliable D call. V was shortened by 10 bases and J by 6 bases, with 19 bases between the two germline ends. The V gene's germline CDR1 is MNHEY and CDR2 SVGAGI. The CDR3 consists of 13 residues.

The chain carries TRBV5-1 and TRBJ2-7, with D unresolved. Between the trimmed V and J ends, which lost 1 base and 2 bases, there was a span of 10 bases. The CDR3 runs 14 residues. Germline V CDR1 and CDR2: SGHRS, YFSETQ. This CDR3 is CASSLPTETYEQYF. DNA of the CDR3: TGCGCCAGCAGCTTGCCGACTGAAACCTACGAGCAGTACTTC.

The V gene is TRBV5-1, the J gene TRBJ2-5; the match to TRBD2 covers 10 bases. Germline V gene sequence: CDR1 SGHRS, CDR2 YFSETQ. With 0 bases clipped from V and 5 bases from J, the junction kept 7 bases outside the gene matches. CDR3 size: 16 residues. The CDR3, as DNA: TGCGCCAGCAGCTTGGATGGAGCGGGGGGGCGGGAGACCCAGTACTTC. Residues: CASSLDGAGGRETQYF.

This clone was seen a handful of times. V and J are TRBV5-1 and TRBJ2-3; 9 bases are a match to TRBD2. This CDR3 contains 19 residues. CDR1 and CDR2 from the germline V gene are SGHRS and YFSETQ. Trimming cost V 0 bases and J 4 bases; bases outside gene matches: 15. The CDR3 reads CASSLDRLAALTVADTQYF. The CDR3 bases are TGCGCCAGCAGCTTGGACCGACTAGCGGCATTAACCGTGGCAGATACGCAGTATTTT. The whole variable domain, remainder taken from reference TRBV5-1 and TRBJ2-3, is KAGVTQTPRYLIKTRGQQVTLSCSPISGHRSVSWYQQTPGQGLQFLFEYFSETQRNKGNFPGRFSGRQFSNSRSEMNVSTLELGDSALYLCASSLDRLAALTVADTQYFGPGTRLTVL.

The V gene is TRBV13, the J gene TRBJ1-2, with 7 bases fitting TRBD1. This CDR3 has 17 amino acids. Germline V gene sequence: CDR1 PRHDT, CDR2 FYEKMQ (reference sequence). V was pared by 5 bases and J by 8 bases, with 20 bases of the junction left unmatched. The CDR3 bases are TGTGCCAGCAGCCCATACGACTACGGAGAGGGGGCACGAGGCTACACCTTC. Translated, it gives CASSPYDYGEGARGYTF.

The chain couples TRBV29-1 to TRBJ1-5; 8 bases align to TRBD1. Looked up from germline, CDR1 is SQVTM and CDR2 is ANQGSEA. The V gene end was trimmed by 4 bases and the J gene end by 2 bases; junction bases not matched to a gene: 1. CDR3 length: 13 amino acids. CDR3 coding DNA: TGCAGCGTTGTGGACAGGGGCAATCAGCCCCAGCATTTT. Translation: CSVVDRGNQPQHF.

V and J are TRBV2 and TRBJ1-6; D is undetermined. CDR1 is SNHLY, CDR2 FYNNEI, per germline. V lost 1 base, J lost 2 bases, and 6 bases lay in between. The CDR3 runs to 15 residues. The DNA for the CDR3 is TGTGCCAGCAGTGAAGGAGGAGCCTATAATTCACCCCTCCACTTT. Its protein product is CASSEGGAYNSPLHF.

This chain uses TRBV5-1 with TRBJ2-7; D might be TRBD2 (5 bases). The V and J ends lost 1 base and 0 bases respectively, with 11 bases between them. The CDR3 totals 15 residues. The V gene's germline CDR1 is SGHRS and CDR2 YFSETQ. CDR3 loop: CASSLFSGISYEQYF. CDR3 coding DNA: TGCGCCAGCAGCTTGTTTTCGGGAATCTCCTACGAGCAGTACTTC.

CDR3 coding DNA: TGCGCCAGCAGCCAGGGGGACAGGGTAGGCGAGCAGTACTTC. It yields the protein CASSQGDRVGEQYF. This chain links TRBV5-1 with TRBJ2-7; the match to TRBD1 covers 9 bases. Germline V gene sequence: CDR1 SGHRS, CDR2 YFSETQ. This CDR3 contains 14 residues. Trimming at V came to 4 bases and at J to 6 bases, leaving 8 bases not matched to a gene.

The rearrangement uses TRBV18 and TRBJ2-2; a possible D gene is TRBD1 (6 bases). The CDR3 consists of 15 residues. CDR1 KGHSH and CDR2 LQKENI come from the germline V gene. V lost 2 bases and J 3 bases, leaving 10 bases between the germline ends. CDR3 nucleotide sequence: TGTGCCAGCTCACCAAGGACAGCATACACCGGGGAGCTGTTTTTT. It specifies CASSPRTAYTGELFF. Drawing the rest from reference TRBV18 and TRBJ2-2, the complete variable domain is NAGVMQNPRHLVRRRGQEARLRCSPMKGHSHVYWYRQLPEEGLKFMVYLQKENIIDESGMPKERFSAEFPKEGPSILRIQQVVRGDSAAYFCASSPRTAYTGELFFGEGSRLTVL.

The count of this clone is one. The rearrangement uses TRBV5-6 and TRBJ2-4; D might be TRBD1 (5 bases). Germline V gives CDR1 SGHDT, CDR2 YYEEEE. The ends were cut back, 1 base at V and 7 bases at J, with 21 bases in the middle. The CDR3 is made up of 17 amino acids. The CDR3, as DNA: TGTGCCAGCAGCTTGAAGAGTTATGGGCCAGGGCTGAACATTCAGTACTTC. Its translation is CASSLKSYGPGLNIQYF.